Sequencing of this T cell receptor beta chain was carried out in a study of blood T cell repertoires in COVID-19. The wider study: Researchers got acute and convalescent COVID-19 samples from the United States, Italy and Spain.

TCRdb's copy holds only in-frame clones and misses some; the assay was immunoSEQ multiplex PCR. The table records about 150,000 clones, 80% to 90% of them present only once. This clone was seen a single time. Looked up from germline, CDR1 is SGHDT and CDR2 is YYEEEE. Losses at the gene ends were 1 base for V and 3 bases for J; bases not matched to a gene: 6. This CDR3 contains 15 residues. This receptor was obtained from a woman aged 40 to 55 with acute or convalescent COVID-19. The rearrangement joins TRBV5-6 to TRBJ2-7; 8 nucleotides align to TRBD1. Specimen: peripheral blood. CDR3 sequence: CASSLLGQGVYEQYF. Here the CDR3 DNA reads TGTGCCAGCAGCTTGTTAGGACAGGGAGTCTACGAGCAGTACTTC.